Listed below are T cell receptor beta chains from one sample, sequenced in a study of blood T cell repertoires in COVID-19. Libraries were prepared by immunoSEQ multiplex PCR; TCRdb keeps only in-frame clonotypes and omits some of them. In the table there are over 200,000 clones, approximately 88% of which are singletons. The specimen sequenced was peripheral blood. Every receptor here comes from a man aged 60-69 years who had recovered from COVID-19. CDR3s include the opening cysteine and the closing phenylalanine or tryptophan. D genes are given only for firm matches. Clone sizes are given selectively: once, few, many, or a class where the clone is expanded.

TRBV6-5	TRBJ1-5	.	.	CASSPSGGVDQPQHF	TGTGCCAGCAGTCCCAGCGGCGGGGTTGATCAGCCCCAGCATTTT
TRBV28	TRBJ2-1	.	.	CASSTRAPRGWNEQFF	TGTGCCAGCAGTACCCGGGCCCCGCGGGGATGGAATGAGCAGTTCTTC
TRBV7-9	TRBJ2-5	.	.	CASSLVFTQETQYF	TGTGCCAGCAGCTTAGTTTTTACTCAAGAGACCCAGTACTTC
TRBV6-5	TRBJ1-2	.	TRBD1	CASSRQGNYGYTF	TGTGCCAGCAGCCGACAGGGGAACTATGGCTACACCTTC
TRBV4-2	TRBJ2-7	.	.	CASSQERVGHYEQYF	TGTGCCAGCAGCCAAGAACGGGTTGGACACTACGAGCAGTACTTC
TRBV27	TRBJ2-7	.	.	CASSLQAAHSYEQYF	TGTGCCAGCAGTTTACAAGCGGCTCACTCCTACGAGCAGTACTTC
TRBV21-1	TRBJ1-1	.	.	CASSSRQGAITEAFF	TGTGCCAGCAGCTCAAGACAGGGGGCTATAACTGAAGCTTTCTTT
TRBV7-9	TRBJ2-6	.	.	CASSYRDTGANVLTF	TGTGCCAGCAGTTACCGGGACACCGGGGCCAACGTCCTGACTTTC
TRBV6-2/TRBV6-3	TRBJ2-1	.	TRBD2	CATTPGGYNEQFF	TGTGCCACCACCCCGGGGGGATACAATGAGCAGTTCTTC
TRBV2	TRBJ2-7	.	.	CAWGGGSRGGWLPSTYEQYF	TGTGCCTGGGGCGGCGGGAGTAGGGGGGGCTGGTTGCCTTCTACCTACGAGCAGTACTTC
TRBV28	TRBJ1-2	few	TRBD1	CASSSRGGQGYGYTF	TGTGCCAGCAGTTCCCGGGGGGGACAGGGCTATGGCTACACCTTC
TRBV30	TRBJ2-2	.	.	CAWTIARTNTGELFF	TGTGCCTGGACTATTGCCCGAACGAACACCGGGGAGCTGTTTTTT
TRBV3-1/TRBV3-2	TRBJ2-7	.	TRBD2	CASSYGLAGGSYEQYF	TGTGCCAGCAGCTACGGACTAGCGGGAGGTTCCTACGAGCAGTACTTC
TRBV7-3	TRBJ2-3	.	TRBD2	CASNSGGLTDTQYF	TGTGCCAGCAACAGCGGGGGGTTGACAGATACGCAGTATTTT
TRBV10-3	TRBJ2-7	.	.	CAISLKGGAEQYF	TGTGCCATCAGTCTCAAAGGAGGTGCCGAGCAGTACTTC
TRBV6-2/TRBV6-3	TRBJ1-2	.	.	CASSYSAGGGAYGYTF	TGTGCCAGCAGTTACTCCGCCGGCGGGGGAGCCTATGGCTACACCTTC
TRBV5-5	TRBJ1-1	once	.	CASSLSGGTEAFF	TGTGCCAGCAGCTTGAGCGGGGGCACTGAAGCTTTCTTT
TRBV27	TRBJ1-1	.	TRBD1	CASSFGTGTNTEAFF	TGTGCCAGCAGTTTCGGGACAGGGACGAACACTGAAGCTTTCTTT
TRBV3-1/TRBV3-2	TRBJ2-3	.	TRBD2	CASSLPSGRATDTQYF	TGTGCCAGCAGCCTACCTAGCGGGAGGGCCACAGATACGCAGTATTTT
TRBV10-3	TRBJ2-5	once	TRBD1	CAIAGTDRGETQYF	TGTGCCATCGCTGGGACAGACCGGGGAGAGACCCAGTACTTC
TRBV27	TRBJ2-3	once	.	CASSTLRAVSTDTQYF	TGTGCCAGCAGTACCTTGAGGGCGGTAAGCACAGATACGCAGTATTTT
TRBV19	TRBJ1-1	.	TRBD1	CASNPQPGQGFNTEAFF	TGTGCCAGTAACCCACAACCGGGACAGGGCTTTAACACTGAAGCTTTCTTT
TRBV27	TRBJ2-3	.	TRBD2	CASSSRLAGATDTQYF	TGTGCCAGCAGTTCCCGGCTAGCGGGGGCAACAGATACGCAGTATTTT
TRBV10-2	TRBJ2-7	.	TRBD2	CASSAMSGTSGTSYEQYF	TGCGCCAGCAGTGCAATGTCCGGGACTAGCGGGACCTCCTACGAGCAGTACTTC
TRBV5-1	TRBJ2-7	.	TRBD2	CASSLARGGPSYEQYF	TGCGCCAGCAGCTTGGCCCGCGGGGGGCCTTCCTACGAGCAGTACTTC
TRBV11-2	TRBJ1-1	few	.	CASSSTGSGVAFF	TGTGCCAGCAGCTCCACAGGGAGTGGGGTAGCTTTCTTT
TRBV6-5	TRBJ2-1	few	TRBD1	CASRKDPGQYNEQFF	TGTGCCAGCAGGAAGGATCCGGGACAGTACAATGAGCAGTTCTTC
TRBV5-1	TRBJ2-2	.	.	CASASTSVTGELFF	TGCGCCAGCGCTTCTACGTCGGTCACCGGGGAGCTGTTTTTT
TRBV2	TRBJ1-1	.	.	CASSESGREGAFF	TGTGCCAGCAGTGAAAGTGGGAGGGAGGGAGCTTTCTTT
TRBV6-6	TRBJ1-5	.	.	CASNPDRTNQPQHF	TGTGCCAGCAATCCCGACAGGACCAATCAGCCCCAGCATTTT
TRBV4-2	TRBJ2-1	.	.	CASSPGGLEQFF	TGTGCCAGCAGCCCAGGGGGACTGGAGCAGTTCTTC
TRBV4-3	TRBJ2-1	.	.	CASSRTWRDSYNEQFF	TGCGCCAGCAGCCGAACTTGGCGAGACTCGTACAATGAGCAGTTCTTC
TRBV14	TRBJ2-5	.	TRBD2	CASSPIAGGRETQYF	TGTGCCAGCAGCCCCATAGCGGGGGGAAGGGAGACCCAGTACTTC
TRBV5-1	TRBJ1-1	.	TRBD1	CASSPGQGHGEAFF	TGCGCCAGCAGCCCCGGACAGGGGCACGGTGAAGCTTTCTTT
TRBV2	TRBJ1-6	.	.	CASSVSGSDNSPLHF	TGTGCCAGCAGTGTTTCGGGATCAGATAATTCACCCCTCCACTTT
TRBV6-5	TRBJ1-1	.	.	CASSQGSATEAFF	TGTGCCAGCAGCCAGGGGAGTGCCACTGAAGCTTTCTTT
TRBV9	TRBJ2-1	.	TRBD2	CASSVAGGGNEQFF	TGTGCCAGCAGCGTAGCGGGAGGGGGCAATGAGCAGTTCTTC
TRBV10-2	TRBJ2-5	.	TRBD2	CASGRTSGRLETQYF	TGCGCCAGCGGGAGGACTAGCGGGAGGTTGGAGACCCAGTACTTC
TRBV6-5	TRBJ1-2	.	TRBD1	CASSRQGLSTSGYTF	TGTGCCAGCAGTAGACAGGGTCTCTCGACATCTGGCTACACCTTC
TRBV7-2	TRBJ1-2	.	.	CASSLGGQGLHYGYTF	TGTGCCAGCAGCTTAGGGGGTCAGGGGTTACACTATGGCTACACCTTC
TRBV2	TRBJ2-2	.	TRBD2	CASRGGTDTGELFF	TGTGCCAGCAGGGGAGGGACCGACACCGGGGAGCTGTTTTTT
TRBV11-2	TRBJ1-2	.	TRBD1	CASSLDWYSPGQGDYGYTF	TGTGCCAGCAGCTTAGATTGGTACAGTCCGGGACAGGGCGACTATGGCTACACCTTC
TRBV6-4	TRBJ1-2	once	.	CASSQDSNYGYTF	TGTGCCAGCAGTCAGGACAGTAACTATGGCTACACCTTC
TRBV7-2	TRBJ2-1	.	TRBD1	CASTQGQGFYNEQFF	TGTGCCAGCACACAAGGACAGGGATTCTACAATGAGCAGTTCTTC
TRBV24-1	TRBJ2-5	.	.	CATSDKRAGETQYF	TGTGCCACCAGTGATAAGAGGGCAGGAGAGACCCAGTACTTC
TRBV7-8	TRBJ1-1	.	.	CASSRLWGVDTEAFF	TGTGCCAGCAGCCGACTGTGGGGGGTGGACACTGAAGCTTTCTTT